The present entry profiles one T cell receptor beta chain with its context. Its target is not known. CDR3 length equals 13 residues. V was trimmed by 7 bases and J by 7 bases, leaving 13 bases between them. MiXCR, applied by TCRdb to the reads, yields one record per CDR3 protein. The table has approximately 110,000 distinct CDR3 sequences, 25% to 30% seen once. This sample stems from a study of T cell repertoires in cytomegalovirus infection. Study background: Used in the study were CMV epitopes, some recently identified and HLA-C-restricted, others well-studied and HLA-B-restricted. Based on public TCR beta signatures, there were indications of CMV infection and of a matching HLA type. Points from the study as a whole: Dominating the ex vivo response were TCR beta clonotypes that were CMV-specific and HLA-C-restricted.

The chain recombines TRBV12-3 or TRBV12-4 with TRBJ1-4; perhaps TRBD1 as D (6 bases). The TCR was taken from a human donor in good health (CMV status not recorded). Some clones in this sample may be carry-over from other donors' samples. The sequences come from CD8+ T cells from cultured PBMCs, collected from culture after CMV antigen stimulation. Here the CDR3 DNA reads TGTGCCAGCACCTGGCAGGGGACTGAAAAACTGTTTTTT. Its translation is CASTWQGTEKLFF.